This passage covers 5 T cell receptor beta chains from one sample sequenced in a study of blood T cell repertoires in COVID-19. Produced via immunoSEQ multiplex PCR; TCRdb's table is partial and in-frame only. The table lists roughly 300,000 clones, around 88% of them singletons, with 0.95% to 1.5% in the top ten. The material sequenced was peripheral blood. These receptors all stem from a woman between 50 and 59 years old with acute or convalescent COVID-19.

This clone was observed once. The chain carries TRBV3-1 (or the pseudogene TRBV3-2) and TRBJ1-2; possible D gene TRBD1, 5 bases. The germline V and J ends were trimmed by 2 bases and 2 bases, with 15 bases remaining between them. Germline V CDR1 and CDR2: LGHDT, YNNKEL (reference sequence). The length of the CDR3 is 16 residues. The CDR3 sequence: CASSQSLTGLNYGYTF. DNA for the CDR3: TGTGCCAGCAGCCAATCGCTTACGGGACTGAACTATGGCTACACCTTC.

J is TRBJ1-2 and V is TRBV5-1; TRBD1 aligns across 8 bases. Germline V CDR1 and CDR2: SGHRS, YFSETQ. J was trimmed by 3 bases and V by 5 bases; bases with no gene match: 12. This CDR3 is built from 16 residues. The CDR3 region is CASSSSTGGAYYGYTF. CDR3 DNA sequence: TGCGCCAGCAGTTCCTCAACAGGGGGGGCTTACTATGGCTACACCTTC.

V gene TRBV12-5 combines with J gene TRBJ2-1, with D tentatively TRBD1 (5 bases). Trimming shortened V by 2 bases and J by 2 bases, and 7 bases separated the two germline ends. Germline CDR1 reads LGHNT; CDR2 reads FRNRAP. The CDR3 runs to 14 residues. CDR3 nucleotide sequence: TGTGCTAGTGGTTTGAGACAGACCTACAATGAGCAGTTCTTC. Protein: CASGLRQTYNEQFF.

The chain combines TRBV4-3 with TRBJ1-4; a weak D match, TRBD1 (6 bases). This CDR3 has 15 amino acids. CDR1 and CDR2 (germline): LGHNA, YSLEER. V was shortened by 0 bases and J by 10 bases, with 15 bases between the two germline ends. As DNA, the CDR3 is TGCGCCAGCAGCCAAGATTCGCAGGTGGGGGCAAAACTGTTTTTT. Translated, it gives CASSQDSQVGAKLFF.

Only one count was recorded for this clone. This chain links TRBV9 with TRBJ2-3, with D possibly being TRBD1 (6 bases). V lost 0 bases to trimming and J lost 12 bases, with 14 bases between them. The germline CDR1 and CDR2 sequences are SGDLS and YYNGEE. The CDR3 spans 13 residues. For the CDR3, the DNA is TGTGCCAGCAGCGTAGAGACCGACAGGTTACAGTATTTT. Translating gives CASSVETDRLQYF.